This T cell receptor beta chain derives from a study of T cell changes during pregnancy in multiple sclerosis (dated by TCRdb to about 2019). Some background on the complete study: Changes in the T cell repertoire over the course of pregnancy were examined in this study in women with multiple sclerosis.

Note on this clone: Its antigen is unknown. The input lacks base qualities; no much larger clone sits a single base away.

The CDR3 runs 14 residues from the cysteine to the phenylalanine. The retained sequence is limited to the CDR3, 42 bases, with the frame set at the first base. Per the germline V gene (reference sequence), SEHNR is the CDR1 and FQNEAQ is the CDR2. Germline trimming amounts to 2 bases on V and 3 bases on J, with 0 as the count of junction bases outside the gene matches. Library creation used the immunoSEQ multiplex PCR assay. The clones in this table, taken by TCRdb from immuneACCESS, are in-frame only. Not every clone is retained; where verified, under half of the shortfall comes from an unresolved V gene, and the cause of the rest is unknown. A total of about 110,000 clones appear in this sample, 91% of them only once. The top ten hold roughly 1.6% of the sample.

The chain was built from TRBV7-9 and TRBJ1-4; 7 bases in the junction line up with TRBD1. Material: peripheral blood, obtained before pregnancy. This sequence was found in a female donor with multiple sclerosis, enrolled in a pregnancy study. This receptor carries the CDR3 CASSLTGANEKLFF. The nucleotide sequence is TGTGCCAGCAGCTTAACAGGGGCTAATGAAAAACTGTTTTTT.